A selection of T cell receptor beta chains follows, all from one sample in a study of OX40 agonist ivuxolimab in advanced cancers. This table comes from immunoSEQ multiplex PCR, and its TCRdb copy is limited to in-frame clones, with some not included. The sample contains fewer than 70,000 clones, less than 90% of which appear only once. This specimen was CD4+ or CD8+ T cells sorted from blood, taken in a trial of the OX40 agonist ivuxolimab. These receptors originate from an adult with an advanced solid tumor such as melanoma, head and neck, liver or kidney cancer. Both conserved end residues are part of each CDR3. Fields, in order: CDR3 length, J gene, D gene, V gene, clone size, CDR3 DNA, CDR3 protein. The D gene is left open where the match is weak. Size is omitted from some rows. Given values are once, few, many or a class for expanded clones.

17,TRBJ2-2,.,TRBV4-3,.,TGCGCCAGCAGCCAAGATTTTTTCGGTGCCACCACCGGGGAGCTGTTTTTT,CASSQDFFGATTGELFF
13,TRBJ1-1,.,TRBV25-1,.,TGTGCCAGCAGTGAATACTGGAACACTGAAGCTTTCTTT,CASSEYWNTEAFF
16,TRBJ1-1,TRBD1,TRBV18,.,TGTGCCAGCTCACCAGTGACAGGGGGCGCAGGGACTGAAGCTTTCTTT,CASSPVTGGAGTEAFF
14,TRBJ1-3,.,TRBV9,.,TGTGCCAGCAGCGTTGGGACTTCTGGAAACACCATATATTTT,CASSVGTSGNTIYF
14,TRBJ1-1,.,TRBV2,.,TGTGCCAGCAGTGGGCCGACAGGTAACACTGAAGCTTTCTTT,CASSGPTGNTEAFF
16,TRBJ2-3,TRBD2,TRBV5-8,.,TGTGCCAGCAGCTTGGGAATGCGGGGGGGCACAGATACGCAGTATTTT,CASSLGMRGGTDTQYF
14,TRBJ1-6,TRBD1,TRBV5-8,.,TGTGCCAGCAGCAGGGGACAGGAATATTCACCCCTCCACTTT,CASSRGQEYSPLHF
17,TRBJ1-6,.,TRBV28,.,TGTGCCAGCATTGGCGGCCCGTCATCCTCCTATAATTCACCCCTCCACTTT,CASIGGPSSSYNSPLHF
13,TRBJ2-1,.,TRBV5-1,.,TGCGCCAGCAGCTTGGGCCCAGGGGAAGGGCAGTTCTTC,CASSLGPGEGQFF
14,TRBJ1-5,.,TRBV10-3,.,TGTGCCATCAGTGAGCCCACGGGTGATCAGCCCCAGCATTTT,CAISEPTGDQPQHF
14,TRBJ1-5,.,TRBV6-1,few,TGTGCCACCACCCCAGAACCGCTTAATCAGCCCCAGCATTTT,CATTPEPLNQPQHF
16,TRBJ1-4,.,TRBV27,.,TGTGCCAGCAGTTTAAGGGGAGGAGTAGCTAATGAAAAACTGTTTTTT,CASSLRGGVANEKLFF
18,TRBJ1-4,.,TRBV6-1,.,TGTGCCAGCAGTGAAGGCTACGGCTTTATGACCGGTAATGAAAAACTGTTTTTT,CASSEGYGFMTGNEKLFF
16,TRBJ2-7,TRBD2,TRBV18,.,TGTGCCAGCTCACCGGGCCAGGCTGGGGGGGGCTACGAGCAGTACTTC,CASSPGQAGGGYEQYF
16,TRBJ1-1,.,TRBV7-9,once,TGTGCCAGCAGCCTACTCGTTAGGAGGAAGGGGACTGAAGCTTTCTTT,CASSLLVRRKGTEAFF
14,TRBJ2-2,TRBD1,TRBV19,.,TGTGCCAGTAGCGACAGGGGGCACACCGGGGAGCTGTTTTTT,CASSDRGHTGELFF
16,TRBJ1-2,.,TRBV6-4,.,TGTGCCAGCATTCGCCAGGGACTTTATTTGGACTATGGCTACACCTTC,CASIRQGLYLDYGYTF
14,TRBJ2-1,.,TRBV7-2,.,TGTGCCAGCACCCCTTTGAAATCCTACAATGAGCAGTTCTTC,CASTPLKSYNEQFF
15,TRBJ2-7,.,TRBV6-5,.,TGTGCCAGCAGTGGGGCAAGAGGCCACTCCTACGAGCAGTACTTC,CASSGARGHSYEQYF
13,TRBJ2-1,.,TRBV5-5,.,TGTGCCAGCAGCTTGAGAAGTTTAGGGGAGCAGTTCTTC,CASSLRSLGEQFF
13,TRBJ1-5,.,TRBV11-2,.,TGTGCCAGCAGCTCCCACCTGGATCAGCCCCAGCATTTT,CASSSHLDQPQHF
13,TRBJ2-1,.,TRBV30,.,TGTGCCTGGAGGGCAGTAGCCTACAATGAGCAGTTCTTC,CAWRAVAYNEQFF
16,TRBJ2-7,.,TRBV12-1,.,TGTGCCAGCAGTTTTAGAGGGGCCATCCGGGGCTACGAGCAGTACTTC,CASSFRGAIRGYEQYF
14,TRBJ2-7,TRBD1,TRBV5-1,.,TGCGCCAGCAGCTCGACAGGGGGCCGTTACGAGCAGTACTTC,CASSSTGGRYEQYF